The present entry profiles one T cell receptor beta chain with its context. Its antigen is unidentified. These data originate in a study of cytomegalovirus exposure and HLA in healthy donors. General study points: Many donors carried some public TCRs, although rarity characterized most TCR sequences. For cytomegalovirus status, the classifier reportedly gave diagnoses with high specificity and sensitivity.

This table comes from immunoSEQ multiplex PCR, and its TCRdb copy is limited to in-frame clones, with some not included. The data show about 65,000 clones, with around 96% seen just once and around 4.5% held by the top ten. The CDR3 has 14 residues. V lost 4 bases, J lost 0 bases, and 3 bases stayed unmatched. Germline CDR1 is SGHDT and CDR2 is YYEEEE. Material for sequencing was PBMCs. This rearrangement joins TRBV5-6 to TRBJ2-7, with 8 positions matching TRBD1. This sequence originates from a man between 18 and 35 years old in good health and CMV-seropositive. The CDR3 DNA is TGTGCCAGCAGCCAGGGACAGGACTCCTACGAGCAGTACTTC. As protein: CASSQGQDSYEQYF.